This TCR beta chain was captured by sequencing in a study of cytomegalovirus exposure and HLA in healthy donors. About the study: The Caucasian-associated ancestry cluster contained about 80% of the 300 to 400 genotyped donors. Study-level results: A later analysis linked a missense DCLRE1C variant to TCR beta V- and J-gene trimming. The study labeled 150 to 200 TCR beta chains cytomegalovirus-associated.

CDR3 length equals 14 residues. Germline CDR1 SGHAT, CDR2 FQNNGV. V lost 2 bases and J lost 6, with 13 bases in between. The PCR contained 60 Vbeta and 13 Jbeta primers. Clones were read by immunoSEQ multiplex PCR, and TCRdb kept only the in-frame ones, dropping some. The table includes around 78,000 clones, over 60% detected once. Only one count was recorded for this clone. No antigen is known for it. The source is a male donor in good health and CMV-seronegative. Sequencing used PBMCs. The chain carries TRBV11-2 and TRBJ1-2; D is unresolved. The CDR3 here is CASSLNSGQDGYTF. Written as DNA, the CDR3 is TGTGCCAGCAGCTTAAATAGTGGGCAGGATGGCTACACCTTC.